The subject of this entry is one T cell receptor beta chain. Clones were read by immunoSEQ multiplex PCR, and TCRdb kept only the in-frame ones, dropping some. The table lists about 80,000 clones, around 90% of them singletons, with around 1.4% in the top ten. This sample was taken from a study of T cell changes during pregnancy in multiple sclerosis. Per the germline V gene, CDR1 is MNHEY and CDR2 is SMNVEV (reference sequence). The CDR3 spans 13 residues. The trim removed 2 bases at V and 7 bases at J, leaving 3 bases unmatched. J is TRBJ1-2 and V is TRBV27, with TRBD1 matching 8 bases. This TCR was recovered from a female donor with multiple sclerosis, enrolled in a pregnancy study. The sequencing used peripheral blood, collected before pregnancy. The CDR3 DNA follows: TGTGCCAGCAGTTTAGGACAGGGTAGTGGCTACACCTTC. Translation gives CASSLGQGSGYTF.